This record covers a single T cell receptor (beta chain). The sample is drawn from a study of blood T cell repertoires in COVID-19. Study overall: Sources were T cells, B-cell-depleted T cells, or PBMCs; the material itself was cDNA or gDNA.

The CDR3 is 16 residues long. The V gene end was trimmed by 4 bases and the J gene end by 5 bases; junction bases not matched to a gene: 9. CDR1 MNHNS and CDR2 SASEGT come from the germline V gene. The study assigned cohorts using participant-reported clinical history. Here immunoSEQ multiplex PCR was the method, and the copy in TCRdb shows in-frame clones only, minus some. Among some 300,000 clones listed, around nine tenths were seen once. The receptor's source is a woman between 45 and 65 years old who had been exposed to COVID-19. This chain links TRBV6-1 with TRBJ1-5, with 9 bases aligning to TRBD1. The specimen was PBMCs or T cells enriched from blood (not recorded which). CDR3 region: CASSGDREFGYQPQHF. In DNA, the CDR3 is TGTGCCAGCAGTGGGGACAGGGAATTTGGGTATCAGCCCCAGCATTTT.